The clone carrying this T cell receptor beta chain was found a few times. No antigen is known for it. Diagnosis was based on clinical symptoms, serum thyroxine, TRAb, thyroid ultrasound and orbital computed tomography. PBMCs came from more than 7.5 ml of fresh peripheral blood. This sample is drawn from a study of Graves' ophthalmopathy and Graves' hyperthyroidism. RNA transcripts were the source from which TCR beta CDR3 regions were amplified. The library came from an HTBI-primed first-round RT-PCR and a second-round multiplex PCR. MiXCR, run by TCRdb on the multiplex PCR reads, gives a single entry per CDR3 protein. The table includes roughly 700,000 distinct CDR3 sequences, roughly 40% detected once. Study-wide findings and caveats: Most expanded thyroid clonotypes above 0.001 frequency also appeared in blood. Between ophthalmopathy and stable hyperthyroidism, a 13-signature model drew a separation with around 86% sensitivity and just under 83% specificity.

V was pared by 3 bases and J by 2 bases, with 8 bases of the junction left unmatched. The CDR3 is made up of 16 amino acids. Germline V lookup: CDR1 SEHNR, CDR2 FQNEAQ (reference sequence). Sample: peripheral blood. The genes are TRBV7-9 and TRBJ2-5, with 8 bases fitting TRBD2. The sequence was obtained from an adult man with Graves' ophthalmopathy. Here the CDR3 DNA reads TGTGCCAGCAGCTTGTTAAGCGGGGGATTTCAAGAGACCCAGTACTTC. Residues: CASSLLSGGFQETQYF.